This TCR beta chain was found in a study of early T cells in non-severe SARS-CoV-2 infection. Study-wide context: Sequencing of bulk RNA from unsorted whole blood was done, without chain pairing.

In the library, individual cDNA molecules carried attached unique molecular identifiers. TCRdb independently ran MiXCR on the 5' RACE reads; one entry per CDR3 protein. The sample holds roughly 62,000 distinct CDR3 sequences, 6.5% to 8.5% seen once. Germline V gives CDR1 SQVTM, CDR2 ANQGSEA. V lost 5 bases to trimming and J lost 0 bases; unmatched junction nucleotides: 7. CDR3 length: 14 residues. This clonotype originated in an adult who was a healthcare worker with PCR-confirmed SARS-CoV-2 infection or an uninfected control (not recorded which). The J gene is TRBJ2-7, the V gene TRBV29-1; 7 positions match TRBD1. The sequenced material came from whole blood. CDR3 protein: CSVQGQASSYEQYF. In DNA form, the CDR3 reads TGCAGCGTTCAAGGACAGGCAAGCTCCTACGAGCAGTACTTC.